This T cell receptor (beta chain) appears in the sequencing data of a study of CD8 T cells in ankylosing spondylitis. This clonotype was picked up many times. The antigen remains unidentified. Overall study results and limits: The study identified a TCR beta motif of roughly eight highly homologous variants that appeared characteristic of ankylosing spondylitis blood. Earlier authors reported some of these motif variants in reactive arthritis synovial fluid and blood.

Library preparation for TCR beta used quantitative 5'-RACE with molecular barcodes. TCRdb re-called the 5' RACE reads through MiXCR, storing one row per CDR3 protein. This sample carries about 39,000 distinct CDR3 sequences, about a tenth of them seen once, and the ten largest clones take roughly 16%. There are 15 residues in the CDR3. Germline CDR1 is PRHDT and CDR2 is FYEKMQ (reference sequence). V was clipped by 4 bases and J by 5 bases; unmatched bases: 7. This sequence originates from a male donor with ankylosing spondylitis or in good health (not recorded which). This sequence joins TRBV13 and TRBJ2-7, with 11 nucleotides matching TRBD2. Sequencing was done on a sample of blood, either unsorted or a sorted T cell fraction (not recorded which). The CDR3 loop is CASSSVAGGGDEQYF. The CDR3, as DNA: TGTGCCAGCAGCTCTGTAGCGGGAGGGGGAGACGAGCAGTACTTC.